The sequence of this T cell receptor (beta chain) was determined in a study of tumor and adjacent non-tumor tissue in lung cancer. General study points: Top 100 clones took a larger repertoire share in normal lung. Compared with tumor, normal lung showed significantly lower TCR diversity.

Termini included, the CDR3 measures 13 amino acids. CDR1 is SGHAT, CDR2 FQNNGV, per germline. TCRbeta libraries were built with three rounds of nested PCR, modified from ARM-PCR. TCRdb passed the multiplex PCR reads through MiXCR, listing each CDR3 protein once. The sample has almost 75,000 distinct CDR3 sequences; around 70% are singletons. This sample's RNA came from whole unsorted tissue. Distant lung tissue was collected more than 3 cm away from the tumor edge. As concerns this clonotype: Its antigen is undetermined. Since no conserved phenylalanine or tryptophan closes the CDR3, a read error is the likely cause. The limits of the CDR3 on the DNA are not certain, so only TCRdb's listed CDR3 is given.

This TCR came from a woman aged 45-59 years with non-small cell lung cancer. The sample was distant non-tumor lung tissue. This chain joins TRBV11-2 and TRBJ2-7. CDR3: CASSLEVGCRGYS.